This passage covers 5 T cell receptor beta chains from one sample sequenced in a study of PD-L1 blockade in urothelial cancer. Repertoires were generated with immunoSEQ multiplex PCR, while TCRdb's copy carries only in-frame clones and drops some. The sample lists around 100,000 clones; 70% to 90% were seen once. The starting material was PBMCs, obtained around atezolizumab (anti-PD-L1) treatment. All receptors come from a man aged 45 to 65 with urothelial cancer.

With regard to this clone: At one end, the junction sequence differs from germline, possibly due to a read error. This chain connects TRBV7-7 to TRBJ2-7; possibly TRBD1 for D (6 bases). Germline values: CDR1 SSHAT, CDR2 FNYEAQ (reference sequence). The CDR3 contains 13 residues. The CDR3 is CASSLGGGDEQYF. The CDR3 nucleotides read TGTGCTAGCAGCTTGGGTGGGGGCGACGAGCAGTACTTC.

This clone has only one observation. The same CDR3 arises from other DNA sequences in this sample as well. The chain couples TRBV6-5 to TRBJ1-5; D gene uncertain. Between the trimmed V and J ends, which lost 2 bases and 0 bases, there was a span of 5 bases. The V gene's germline CDR1 is MNHEY and CDR2 SVGAGI. The CDR3 length is 14 residues. In nucleotides, the CDR3 is TGTGCCAGCAGTTACGCCGGTAGCAATCAGCCCCAGCATTTT. Its protein product is CASSYAGSNQPQHF.

The chain joins TRBV18 to TRBJ2-3; the match to TRBD1 covers 9 bases. CDR1 KGHSH and CDR2 LQKENI come from the germline V gene. Unmatched junction bases numbered 6, after V lost 3 bases and J lost 5 bases. The CDR3 totals 15 residues. CDR3 loop: CASSPNRGRLDTQYF. The CDR3 DNA reads as TGTGCCAGCTCACCTAACAGGGGGCGTTTAGATACGCAGTATTTT.

The chain joins TRBV2 to TRBJ2-1, with TRBD2 identical over 9 bases. The CDR3 covers 16 residues. Germline V CDR1 and CDR2: SNHLY, FYNNEI. V lost 4 bases and J lost 9; bases outside the gene matches: 13. The CDR3 sequence is CASSGSGGLAGSEQFF. As DNA, the CDR3 is TGTGCCAGCAGTGGGTCCGGGGGTCTAGCGGGAAGTGAGCAGTTCTTC.

The J gene is TRBJ2-2, the V gene TRBV14; D possibly corresponds to TRBD2 (5 bases). Germline V lookup: CDR1 SGHDN, CDR2 FVKESK. The CDR3 covers 18 residues. Deletions cut 3 bases from V and 1 base from J, with 18 bases between. The CDR3 is CASSQINKIGLNTGELFF. DNA of the CDR3: TGTGCCAGCAGCCAGATAAATAAGATCGGACTGAACACCGGGGAGCTGTTTTTT.